These 21 T cell receptor beta chains were all obtained from the same sample, sequenced in a study of blood T cell repertoires in COVID-19 (dated by TCRdb to about 2020). Receptors were amplified or captured by the immunoSEQ multiplex PCR assay. TCRdb re-hosts the immuneACCESS table, in-frame sequences only. Its copies lack some clones; in the studies checked, an unresolved V gene accounts for under half of them, and the cause for the rest is not known. For this sample the table gives some 85,000 clones, of which about 74% were detected only once. The ten top clones hold about half of the sample. Sequenced material: peripheral blood. The receptors derive from a human donor in a cohort sampled during active COVID-19.

J is TRBJ1-2 and V is TRBV5-4; the D gene is possibly TRBD1 (6 bases). The CDR3 is 17 residues long. Germline loops: CDR1 SGHNT, CDR2 YYREEE (reference sequence). V shed 0 bases and J shed 3 bases, with 18 bases lying between them. Here the CDR3 reads CASSLGRTRGADYGYTF. In DNA form, the CDR3 reads TGTGCCAGCAGCTTGGGCCGGACGCGGGGGGCGGACTATGGCTACACCTTC.

The CDR3 protein is CASSLRGHTGELFF. The CDR3 region has the DNA TGTGCCAGCAGCTTAAGGGGGCACACCGGGGAGCTGTTTTTT. The chain uses TRBV5-4 and TRBJ2-2, with 7 bases aligning to TRBD1. V shed 2 bases and J 3 bases; nucleotides not matched to a gene: 1. Germline CDR1 SGHNT, CDR2 YYREEE (reference sequence). This CDR3 comprises 14 residues.

The chain uses TRBV20-1 and TRBJ2-7; 7 positions match TRBD2. Losses at the gene ends were 7 bases for V and 3 bases for J; bases not matched to a gene: 3. The CDR3 has 11 residues. Germline V lookup: CDR1 DFQATT, CDR2 SNEGSKA (reference sequence). In nucleotides, the CDR3 is TGCAGTGTGCGGGAGTTCTACGAGCAGTACTTC. Translated: CSVREFYEQYF.

DNA for the CDR3: TGTGCCAGCAGTCCCTTACTAGCGGGGAAAGAGACCCAGTACTTC. Translation: CASSPLLAGKETQYF. The rearrangement joins TRBV2 to TRBJ2-5; 10 nucleotides align to TRBD2. With 5 bases clipped from V and 3 bases from J, the junction kept 6 bases outside the gene matches. The CDR3 length is 15 residues. Germline CDR1 is SNHLY and CDR2 is FYNNEI.

V usage is TRBV7-9 and J usage is TRBJ2-7; perhaps TRBD2 as D (8 bases). Germline V gene lookup returns CDR1 SEHNR and CDR2 FQNEAQ (reference sequence). V lost 5 bases and J lost 3, with 29 bases in between. The CDR3 runs 19 residues. This CDR3 is CASSTTRGSGKGADYEQYF. CDR3 bases: TGTGCCAGCAGCACAACCCGGGGTAGCGGGAAGGGGGCTGACTACGAGCAGTACTTC.

This chain joins TRBV6-5 and TRBJ2-5; 11 bases map to TRBD2. The CDR3 sequence is 15 residues long. Per the germline V gene, CDR1 is MNHEY and CDR2 is SVGAGI. V lost 6 bases and J lost 2; bases outside the gene matches: 5. The CDR3 is CASRLAGVGQETQYF. The DNA for the CDR3 is TGTGCCAGCAGACTAGCGGGAGTGGGGCAAGAGACCCAGTACTTC.

The J gene is TRBJ1-4, the V gene TRBV27; TRBD1 agrees at 9 bases. The length of the CDR3 is 17 residues. The junction had 11 bases not matched to a gene; V was cut back by 6 bases and J by 3 bases. Germline values: CDR1 MNHEY, CDR2 SMNVEV (reference sequence). CDR3 sequence (DNA): TGTGCCAGCAGAGCCGGGACAGGGTTTTTCTCTAATGAAAAACTGTTTTTT. Translation gives CASRAGTGFFSNEKLFF.

The chain employs TRBV30 and TRBJ2-3; a possible D gene is TRBD2 (5 bases). Germline-derived CDR1 and CDR2 are GTSNPN and SVGIG (reference sequence). V lost 0 bases and J 7 bases, leaving 14 bases between the germline ends. CDR3 size: 14 residues. Written as DNA, the CDR3 is TGTGCCTGGAGTGTGGGCACTAGTCGGAATACGCAGTATTTT. Amino acid sequence: CAWSVGTSRNTQYF. The full variable domain, completed using reference TRBV30 and TRBJ2-3, is SQTIHQWPATLVQPVGSPLSLECTVEGTSNPNLYWYRQAAGRGLQLLFYSVGIGQISSEVPQNLSASRPQDRQFILSSKKLLLSDSGFYLCAWSVGTSRNTQYFGPGTRLTVL.

The rearrangement links TRBV28 to TRBJ2-1, with no clear D. The CDR3 extends over 15 amino acids. The V gene lost 1 base and the J gene lost 5 bases, with 12 bases spanning the gap. CDR1 and CDR2 (germline): MDHEN, SYDVKM. CDR3 bases: TGTGCCAGCAGTTTATTGGCGGAGATGGACAATGAGCAGTTCTTC. It yields the protein CASSLLAEMDNEQFF.

This chain connects TRBV28 to TRBJ1-2; the D is unclear. In germline, CDR1 is MDHEN, CDR2 SYDVKM. The CDR3 extends over 13 amino acids. The V gene lost 3 bases and the J gene lost 8 bases, with 13 bases spanning the gap. CDR3 DNA: TGTGCCAGCAGTTTGCCAGTGGCGGGGGGCTACACCTTC. This encodes CASSLPVAGGYTF.

V is TRBV7-3 and J is TRBJ2-2, with 8 bases aligning to TRBD1. CDR1 SGHTA and CDR2 FQGTGA come from the germline V gene. The CDR3 totals 16 residues. Losses at the gene ends were 1 base for V and 1 base for J; bases not matched to a gene: 2. The CDR3 protein is CASSLSGTGNTGELFF. The CDR3 DNA is TGTGCCAGCAGCTTAAGCGGGACAGGGAACACCGGGGAGCTGTTTTTT.

V is TRBV7-8 and J is TRBJ1-2, with 8 bases identical to TRBD1. V lost 2 bases to trimming and J lost 9 bases; unmatched junction nucleotides: 8. Germline CDR1 reads SGHVS; CDR2 reads FQNEAQ. The CDR3 totals 14 residues. This CDR3 is CASSLSGGAGSYTF. The DNA for the CDR3 is TGTGCCAGCAGCTTATCAGGGGGCGCAGGGAGCTACACCTTC.

V and J are TRBV6-6 and TRBJ1-2, with TRBD1 matching over 10 bases. After removal of 5 bases from V and 5 bases from J, the junction contained 5 bases not matched to a gene. CDR1 MNHNY and CDR2 SVGAGI come from the germline V gene (reference sequence). This CDR3 has 14 residues. CDR3: CASSDRGLRYGYTF. The CDR3, as DNA: TGTGCCAGCAGTGACAGGGGGCTTAGATATGGCTACACCTTC.

The chain links TRBV28 to TRBJ1-4, with 8 positions matching TRBD1. J gave up 11 bases and V 4 bases, and 12 bases lay outside the gene matches. The germline gives CDR1 MDHEN, CDR2 SYDVKM. The CDR3 covers 15 residues. The CDR3 region is CASSSPTGVGYKLFF. DNA of the CDR3: TGTGCCAGCAGTTCGCCGACAGGGGTTGGATACAAACTGTTTTTT.

The chain carries TRBV5-1 and TRBJ2-2, with a tentative D call TRBD1 (6 bases). V lost 4 bases and J lost 1, with 17 bases in between. The germline V gene has CDR1 SGHRS and CDR2 YFSETQ. The CDR3 loop spans 17 amino acids. CDR3 protein: CASSQGHRDKNTGELFF. Here the CDR3 DNA reads TGCGCCAGCAGCCAGGGACACCGGGACAAGAACACCGGGGAGCTGTTTTTT.

The rearrangement joins TRBV5-1 to TRBJ1-6, with 9 positions matching TRBD1. The length of the CDR3 is 14 residues. Germline V CDR1 and CDR2: SGHRS, YFSETQ. Trimming removed 2 bases from V and 8 bases from J; junction bases left unmatched: 2. The CDR3 coding sequence is TGCGCCAGCAGCTTACAGGGGGCAGATTCACCCCTCCACTTT. Amino acid sequence: CASSLQGADSPLHF.

The J gene is TRBJ1-5, the V gene TRBV19; TRBD1 matches at 8 bases. The CDR3 totals 16 residues. Trimming took 7 bases from V and 3 from J; bases not matched to a gene: 11. The germline CDR1 and CDR2 sequences are LNHDA and SQIVND (reference sequence). The CDR3 DNA sequence: TGTGCCAGTAATCGTCAAGGACAGGGTCTCAATCAGCCCCAGCATTTT. Translating gives CASNRQGQGLNQPQHF.

The chain is built from TRBV3-1 (or the pseudogene TRBV3-2) and TRBJ1-1, with D possibly TRBD1 on 5 matching bases. V lost 5 bases and J lost 0, with 19 bases in between. This CDR3 region has 17 residues. Germline lookup yields CDR1 LGHDT and CDR2 YNNKEL (reference sequence). The CDR3 protein is CASSRRGFRSMNTEAFF. For the CDR3, the DNA is TGTGCCAGCAGCAGGCGGGGGTTCAGGAGCATGAACACTGAAGCTTTCTTT.

The chain has TRBV4-3 and TRBJ1-1; D not resolved. The ends were cut back, 3 bases at V and 4 bases at J, with 12 bases in the middle. CDR3 length: 14 amino acids. In germline, CDR1 is LGHNA, CDR2 YSLEER. Here the CDR3 DNA reads TGCGCCAGCAGCCATACAGCCAAAGTCACTGAAGCTTTCTTT. It encodes CASSHTAKVTEAFF.

V usage is TRBV19 and J usage is TRBJ2-1; 7 bases are shared with TRBD2. Germline V gene sequence: CDR1 LNHDA, CDR2 SQIVND (reference sequence). This CDR3 is 13 amino acids long. Trimming removed 0 bases from V and 8 bases from J; junction bases left unmatched: 1. CDR3 DNA: TGTGCCAGTAGTATAGAGGGGGGGGATGAGCAGTTCTTC. Protein sequence: CASSIEGGDEQFF.

DNA of the CDR3: TGTGCCAGCAGCTTCTTACAGGGGGCGAGAGGAAACACCATATATTTT. Its translation is CASSFLQGARGNTIYF. This sequence joins TRBV7-9 and TRBJ1-3, with 9 bases fitting TRBD1. This CDR3 region has 16 residues. V was pared by 3 bases and J by 4 bases, with 7 bases of the junction left unmatched. The germline CDR1 and CDR2 sequences are SEHNR and FQNEAQ (reference sequence).